These T cell receptor beta chains were read from a single sample in a study of T cells in Graves' hyperthyroidism and ophthalmopathy. From the multiplex PCR reads, TCRdb called clonotypes with MiXCR, one entry per CDR3 protein. The data show roughly 630,000 distinct CDR3 sequences, roughly 14% seen once. Sequencing was carried out using blood. The receptor set was obtained from a woman under 40 with Graves' hyperthyroidism. Both conserved end residues are part of each CDR3. The order of the fields is D gene, J gene, V gene, clone size, CDR3 DNA, CDR3 protein. D genes are given only for firm matches. Part of the rows lack a size; the others show once, few, many or a class for expanded clones.

d_call: -
j_call: TRBJ2-1
v_call: TRBV6-1
clone_size: -
cdr3_nt: TGTGCCAGCAGCCTCCTGCCGAACAGGGTTGGGTCCTACAATGAGCAGTTCTTC
cdr3_aa: CASSLLPNRVGSYNEQFF

d_call: TRBD2
j_call: TRBJ2-2
v_call: TRBV27
clone_size: few
cdr3_nt: TGTGCCAGCAGTTGGACTAGCGGGAGGGAGGGGACCGGGGAGCTGTTTTTT
cdr3_aa: CASSWTSGREGTGELFF

d_call: -
j_call: TRBJ1-2
v_call: TRBV11-2
clone_size: many
cdr3_nt: TGTGCCAGCAGCCCACAGGGCGATGGCTACACCTTC
cdr3_aa: CASSPQGDGYTF

d_call: TRBD2
j_call: TRBJ2-7
v_call: TRBV27
clone_size: -
cdr3_nt: TGTGCCAGCAGTTTATGGGGACTAGCGGGAGTCGAGCAGTACTTC
cdr3_aa: CASSLWGLAGVEQYF

d_call: TRBD2
j_call: TRBJ2-7
v_call: TRBV12-3/TRBV12-4
clone_size: many
cdr3_nt: TGTGCCAGCAGTATTAGCGGGAGGCGATCCTACGAGCAGTACTTC
cdr3_aa: CASSISGRRSYEQYF

d_call: -
j_call: TRBJ1-2
v_call: TRBV27
clone_size: -
cdr3_nt: TGTGCCAGCAGTTCATTCAGGGATGCATGGGGCTACACCTTC
cdr3_aa: CASSSFRDAWGYTF

d_call: TRBD1
j_call: TRBJ1-2
v_call: TRBV4-2
clone_size: -
cdr3_nt: TGTGCCAGCAGCCAGAACACAGGGGGCCATGGCTACACCTTC
cdr3_aa: CASSQNTGGHGYTF

d_call: -
j_call: TRBJ2-2
v_call: TRBV27
clone_size: many
cdr3_nt: TGTGCCAGCAGTTACAGGGACAACACCGGGGAGCTGTTTTTT
cdr3_aa: CASSYRDNTGELFF

d_call: TRBD2
j_call: TRBJ2-3
v_call: TRBV12-3/TRBV12-4
clone_size: many
cdr3_nt: TGTGCCAGCGCCTTCGGGGGGTTCACAGATACGCAGTATTTT
cdr3_aa: CASAFGGFTDTQYF

d_call: -
j_call: TRBJ2-7
v_call: TRBV3-1
clone_size: many
cdr3_nt: TGTGCCAGCAGCCAAGAGGGACCGGTGAGCTCCTACGAGCAGTACTTC
cdr3_aa: CASSQEGPVSSYEQYF

d_call: -
j_call: TRBJ2-7
v_call: TRBV30
clone_size: -
cdr3_nt: TGTGCCTGGGACGCTTCTTCCCGGGGAAAGCAGTACTTC
cdr3_aa: CAWDASSRGKQYF

d_call: -
j_call: TRBJ2-3
v_call: TRBV4-1
clone_size: -
cdr3_nt: TGCGCCAGCAGCCAAGAGACTGACAGCACAGATACGCAGTATTTT
cdr3_aa: CASSQETDSTDTQYF

d_call: TRBD2
j_call: TRBJ2-3
v_call: TRBV7-2
clone_size: many
cdr3_nt: TGTGCCAGCAGCTTACTAGCGGAGGTTTCCACAGATACGCAGTATTTT
cdr3_aa: CASSLLAEVSTDTQYF

d_call: TRBD2
j_call: TRBJ2-7
v_call: TRBV11-1
clone_size: few
cdr3_nt: TGTGCCAGCAGCGCGGGACTAGCGGGAATAGGGGAGCAGTACTTC
cdr3_aa: CASSAGLAGIGEQYF

d_call: -
j_call: TRBJ2-3
v_call: TRBV27
clone_size: few
cdr3_nt: TGTGCCAGCCGTCAGGTGGATACGCAGTATTTT
cdr3_aa: CASRQVDTQYF

d_call: -
j_call: TRBJ2-2
v_call: TRBV30
clone_size: many
cdr3_nt: TGTGCCTGGAGAGGTGGGCGGAACACCGGGGAGCTGTTTTTT
cdr3_aa: CAWRGGRNTGELFF